This entry concerns a single T cell receptor beta chain. The target antigen is unknown. The data derive from a study of cytomegalovirus exposure and HLA in healthy donors. Study context: Early released data had roughly 81 million unique TCRs, all coming from HLA-typed donors.

Study-wide findings and caveats: Researchers counted 180 or so TCR beta chains as cytomegalovirus-associated. Segments of the TCR beta V type were, in most cases, productive about 90% or about 30% of the time in an earlier analysis. An observed cluster of highly shared sequence variants was recorded as a likely sequencing artifact.

Primers: 60 Vbeta forward and 13 Jbeta reverse. Profiled with immunoSEQ multiplex PCR; TCRdb holds only in-frame clones, not every one. Of tens of thousands of clones in the sample, around 78% were seen once. The CDR3 is made up of 19 amino acids. The germline V gene encodes CDR1 SGHAT and CDR2 FQNNGV. The ends lost 3 bases at V and 0 bases at J; junction bases unmatched: 15. Sequencing used PBMCs. This rearrangement joins TRBV11-2 to TRBJ2-3; 7 bases line up with TRBD2. The clonotype originates from a man aged 25-45 years in good health and CMV-seronegative. The CDR3 loop is CASSFLGASGFTSTDTQYF. Here the CDR3 DNA reads TGTGCCAGCAGCTTCCTTGGGGCTAGCGGATTTACTAGCACAGATACGCAGTATTTT. Complete variable domain (other parts from reference TRBV11-2 and TRBJ2-3): EAGVAQSPRYKIIEKRQSVAFWCNPISGHATLYWYQQILGQGPKLLIQFQNNGVVDDSQLPKDRFSAERLKGVDSTLKIQPAKLEDSAVYLCASSFLGASGFTSTDTQYFGPGTRLTVL.